The rows below give T cell receptor beta chains drawn from one sample of a study of cytomegalovirus exposure and HLA in healthy donors. Data came from immunoSEQ multiplex PCR; TCRdb stores just in-frame clones and leaves some out. The sample yields under 200,000 clones, roughly 82% seen once. Sequencing was carried out using PBMCs. The receptors stem from a girl aged 10-17 years in good health and CMV-seropositive. CDR3s include the opening cysteine and the closing phenylalanine or tryptophan. A D gene is named only where the DNA matches it firmly. The listing skips clone size in some rows; elsewhere it reads once, few, many or a size class.

j_call,clone_size,v_call,d_call,cdr3_nt,cdr3_aa
TRBJ2-7,NA,TRBV4-1,NA,TGCGCCAGCAGCGAAGCCCCGGACTCTACCTACGAGCAGTACTTC,CASSEAPDSTYEQYF
TRBJ1-5,NA,TRBV27,NA,TGTGCCAGCAGTTTAAGCGCCGATAGCAATCAGCCCCAGCATTTT,CASSLSADSNQPQHF
TRBJ2-7,once,TRBV9,TRBD1,TGTGCCAGCAGCCCAGAAGGGACAGTCTACGAGCAGTACTTC,CASSPEGTVYEQYF
TRBJ1-5,NA,TRBV2,NA,TGTGCCAGCAGTGAAGCCCGGCGCGGGAATCAGCCCCAGCATTTT,CASSEARRGNQPQHF
TRBJ2-7,NA,TRBV27,TRBD2,TGTGCCAGCAGCCGGGGACTAGCGATCTACGAGCAGTACTTC,CASSRGLAIYEQYF
TRBJ1-1,NA,TRBV7-9,NA,TGTGCCAGCAGCTTAGCTAGGGCCGCGGGCACTGAAGCTTTCTTT,CASSLARAAGTEAFF
TRBJ2-5,NA,TRBV5-5,TRBD2,TGTGCCAGCAGCTTGGCCCCGGGAGGGTGGGGCCAGGAGACCCAGTACTTC,CASSLAPGGWGQETQYF
TRBJ1-1,NA,TRBV10-2,TRBD1,TGCGCCACTTTGGACAGGGGAAGAACTGAAGCTTTCTTT,CATLDRGRTEAFF
TRBJ2-5,NA,TRBV5-8,NA,TGTGCCAGCAGCTTGGCATACAGCTCTCAAGAGACCCAGTACTTC,CASSLAYSSQETQYF
TRBJ2-7,NA,TRBV5-4,TRBD2,TGTGCCAGCAGCCCCGGGGGGTTATCCTACGAGCAGTACTTC,CASSPGGLSYEQYF
TRBJ1-1,NA,TRBV4-1,TRBD1,TGCGCCAGCAGCAAACCGGGACAGTACACTGAAGCTTTCTTT,CASSKPGQYTEAFF
TRBJ2-3,NA,TRBV11-2,TRBD2,TGTGCCAGCGGCTCCATTGCGGGACTAGCGGGGGGGAACACAGATACGCAGTATTTT,CASGSIAGLAGGNTDTQYF
TRBJ2-3,NA,TRBV12-5,TRBD2,TGTGCTAGTGGTTTGGTACCCCTCGGGAGCGGGGGGGTAGATACGCAGTATTTT,CASGLVPLGSGGVDTQYF
TRBJ1-1,few,TRBV29-1,TRBD1,TGCAGCGTTGAGGCCACAGGGGGTACTGAAGCTTTCTTT,CSVEATGGTEAFF
TRBJ2-1,NA,TRBV5-1,NA,TGCGCCAGCAGCTCTCAGGTCTCCTCCTACAATGAGCAGTTCTTC,CASSSQVSSYNEQFF
TRBJ2-3,NA,TRBV28,NA,TGTGCCAGCAGTAACCCTAAGGCAGGGTCGGGAGATACGCAGTATTTT,CASSNPKAGSGDTQYF
TRBJ2-7,NA,TRBV6-5,TRBD1,TGTGCCAGCAGTTCTGGGACAGGGCCCTCCTACGAGCAGTACTTC,CASSSGTGPSYEQYF
TRBJ2-5,NA,TRBV29-1,TRBD2,TGCAGCGTTTCAGGACTAGCGGGAGTCCAAGAGACCCAGTACTTC,CSVSGLAGVQETQYF
TRBJ2-2,NA,TRBV28,NA,TGTGCCCATAGAGGGGGAGGGCTCGGGGAGCTGTTTTTT,CAHRGGGLGELFF
TRBJ1-5,few,TRBV2,TRBD1,TGTGCCAGCAGAGGGACAGAGGGTCAGCCCCAGCATTTT,CASRGTEGQPQHF
TRBJ1-4,few,TRBV9,NA,TGTGCCAGCAGCGTAGGAGGGACTAATGAAAAACTGTTTTTT,CASSVGGTNEKLFF
TRBJ1-3,NA,TRBV18,TRBD1,TGTGCCAGCTCACAAAGCATAGGGGGCACCCCCGGAAACACCATATATTTT,CASSQSIGGTPGNTIYF
TRBJ2-7,NA,TRBV5-6,NA,TGTGCCAGCAGCTTGACAGGGTCGGCCTACGAGCAGTACTTC,CASSLTGSAYEQYF
TRBJ1-5,NA,TRBV9,NA,TGTGCCAGCAGCGTAACCGGGTTGAAGGATCAGCCCCAGCATTTT,CASSVTGLKDQPQHF
TRBJ1-2,few,TRBV18,TRBD1,TGTGCCAGCTCCCCCTTGGACAGGGGAGAAGGTCATGGCTACACCTTC,CASSPLDRGEGHGYTF
TRBJ2-3,NA,TRBV11-2,NA,TGTGCCAGCGACCTTGGGGCGGACATAACAGATACGCAGTATTTT,CASDLGADITDTQYF
TRBJ2-7,NA,TRBV14,NA,TGTGCCAGCAGCCAAGATCCCCGGAGAGTCTACGAGCAGTACTTC,CASSQDPRRVYEQYF
TRBJ2-1,NA,TRBV5-6,TRBD2,TGTGCCAGCAGCTTGGCAACGGACTACCGGGGGGTTAAGCAGTTCTTC,CASSLATDYRGVKQFF
TRBJ2-1,NA,TRBV5-6,NA,TGTGCCAGCAGCTTCCAGGTTGAGCAGTTCTTC,CASSFQVEQFF
TRBJ2-1,NA,TRBV5-8,NA,TGTGCCAGCAGACCAACAGGCTACAATGAGCAGTTCTTC,CASRPTGYNEQFF
TRBJ1-3,NA,TRBV6-5,TRBD1,TGTGCCAGCAGTGAGGACAGGGGTACGGCCATATATTTT,CASSEDRGTAIYF
TRBJ1-5,NA,TRBV5-6,TRBD1,TGTGCCAGCAGTGCCTCGGGACAGGGTAATCAGCCCCAGCATTTT,CASSASGQGNQPQHF
TRBJ1-1,NA,TRBV5-1,NA,TGCGCCAGCAGCTCGACGGCCGGTACTATGAACACTGAAGCTTTCTTT,CASSSTAGTMNTEAFF
TRBJ2-7,NA,TRBV28,TRBD1,TGTGCCAGCAGTTTAGGCGGACAGGCCTCCTACGAGCAGTACTTC,CASSLGGQASYEQYF
TRBJ1-1,NA,TRBV19,NA,TGTGCCAGTAGAAGTGGTCAGGGGATCGTGTACAACACTGAAGCTTTCTTT,CASRSGQGIVYNTEAFF
TRBJ2-7,NA,TRBV7-9,TRBD1,TGTGCCAGCAGCTCCGAAGTCGGGACAGGCCTCTACGAGCAGTACTTC,CASSSEVGTGLYEQYF
TRBJ2-4,few,TRBV7-3,TRBD2,TGTGCCAGCAGCCCCCGGGGGGGACTAGCCAAAAACATTCAGTACTTC,CASSPRGGLAKNIQYF
TRBJ1-1,NA,TRBV25-1,TRBD1,TGTGCCAGCAGTGAATCTGGGACAGGGGGCACTGAAGCTTTCTTT,CASSESGTGGTEAFF
TRBJ2-1,NA,TRBV28,TRBD2,TGTGCCAGCCAGGGACTACTAATCTACAATGAGCAGTTCTTC,CASQGLLIYNEQFF
TRBJ1-5,once,TRBV4-2,NA,TGTGCCAGCAGCCAAGATGCCCCGCGGAGCAATCAGCCCCAGCATTTT,CASSQDAPRSNQPQHF